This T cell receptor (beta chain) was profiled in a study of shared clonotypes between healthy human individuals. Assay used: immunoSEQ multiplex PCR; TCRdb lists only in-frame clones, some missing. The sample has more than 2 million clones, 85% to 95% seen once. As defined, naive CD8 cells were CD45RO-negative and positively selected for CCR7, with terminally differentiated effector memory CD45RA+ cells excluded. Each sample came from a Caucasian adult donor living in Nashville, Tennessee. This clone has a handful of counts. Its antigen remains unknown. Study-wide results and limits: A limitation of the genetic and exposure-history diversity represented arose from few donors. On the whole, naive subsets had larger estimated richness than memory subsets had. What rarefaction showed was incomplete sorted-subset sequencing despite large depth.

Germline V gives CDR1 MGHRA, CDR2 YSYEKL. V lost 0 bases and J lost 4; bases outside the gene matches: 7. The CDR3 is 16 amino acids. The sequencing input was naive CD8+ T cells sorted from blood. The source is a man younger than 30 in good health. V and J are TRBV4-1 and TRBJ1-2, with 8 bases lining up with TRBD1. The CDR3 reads CASSQDDTGGGYGYTF. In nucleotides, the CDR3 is TGCGCCAGCAGCCAAGACGATACAGGGGGAGGCTATGGCTACACCTTC.